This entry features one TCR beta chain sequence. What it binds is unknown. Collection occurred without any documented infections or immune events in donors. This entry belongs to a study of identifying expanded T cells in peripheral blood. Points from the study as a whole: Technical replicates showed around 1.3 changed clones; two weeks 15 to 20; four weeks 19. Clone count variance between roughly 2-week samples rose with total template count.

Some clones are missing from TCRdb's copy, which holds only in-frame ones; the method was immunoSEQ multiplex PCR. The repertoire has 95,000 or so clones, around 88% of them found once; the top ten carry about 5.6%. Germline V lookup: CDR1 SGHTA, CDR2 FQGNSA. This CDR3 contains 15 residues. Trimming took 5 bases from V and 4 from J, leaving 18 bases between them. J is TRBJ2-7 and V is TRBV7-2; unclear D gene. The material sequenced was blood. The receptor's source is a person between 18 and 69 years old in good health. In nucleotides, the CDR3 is TGTGCCAGCAGCAGCCCTCACAAGGGAACATACGAGCAGTACTTC. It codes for CASSSPHKGTYEQYF.